This T cell receptor beta chain emerged from a study of shared T cell receptors in the human thymus. TCRdb's copy holds only in-frame clones and misses some; the assay was immunoSEQ multiplex PCR. Here the sample spans just under 550,000 clones, 75% to 85% being singletons. CDR1 is SGHAT, CDR2 FQNNGV, per germline. This CDR3 has 17 residues. The V gene end was trimmed by 1 base and the J gene end by 3 bases; junction bases not matched to a gene: 12. A further study also used this sample, focusing on human thymus T cells.

The rearrangement joins TRBV11-2 to TRBJ2-7; 7 positions agree with TRBD2. Sequencing was carried out using thymocytes. This TCR was sampled from a boy under two years old with a congenital heart defect. The CDR3 reads CASSLVLSSGGIYEQYF. CDR3 nucleotide sequence: TGTGCCAGCAGCTTAGTCTTGTCTAGCGGAGGAATCTACGAGCAGTACTTC.